The entry that follows covers one TCR beta chain sequence. With 7 bases removed from V and 3 bases from J, the gap between germline ends came to 10 bases. The germline V gene has CDR1 ENHRY and CDR2 SYGVKD. The CDR3 sequence is 13 residues long. The data stem from a study of T cell responses to AZD1222 COVID-19 vaccine. Data came from immunoSEQ multiplex PCR; TCRdb stores just in-frame clones and leaves some out. The repertoire includes under 110,000 clones, approximately 87% of them detected once, and 5.1% sits in the top ten. This TCR came from an adult in good health. The sample consisted of peripheral blood, taken on day 0 of AZD1222 vaccination. The chain employs TRBV10-3 and TRBJ1-5, with no clear D. CDR3 loop: CAITADTNQPQHF. The CDR3, as DNA: TGTGCCATCACTGCGGATACCAATCAGCCCCAGCATTTT.